Below are 30 T cell receptor beta chains sequenced from a single sample in a study of T cells in tumors after PD-1 blockade. The time point: first of two post-therapy site-matched biopsies around 2 months apart. The protocol was immunoSEQ multiplex PCR, while the TCRdb copy is restricted to in-frame clones and leaves out a portion. The table lists a few thousand clones, less than 75% of them singletons. The specimen comprised tumor tissue, sampled after anti-PD-1 treatment. Receptors originate from a human donor with basal cell carcinoma.

The V and J genes are TRBV10-3 and TRBJ1-5; unclear D gene. Trimming pared 2 bases from V and 6 bases from J, leaving 8 bases between. CDR3 length equals 13 residues. Germline V gives CDR1 ENHRY, CDR2 SYGVKD. The CDR3 bases are TGTGCCATCAGTGAGAGTTACGGTCAGCCCCAGCATTTT. Its protein is CAISESYGQPQHF.

The J gene is TRBJ1-5, the V gene TRBV27, with D perhaps TRBD1 (6 bases). This CDR3 has 14 residues. The germline V and J ends were trimmed by 2 bases and 1 base, with 6 bases remaining between them. The germline V gene has CDR1 MNHEY and CDR2 SMNVEV (reference sequence). CDR3 sequence: CASSLQGSNQPQHF. CDR3 sequence (DNA): TGTGCCAGCAGTTTACAGGGGAGCAATCAGCCCCAGCATTTT.

The chain carries TRBV4-1 and TRBJ1-5, with D uncertain. V dropped 4 bases and J dropped 7 bases, with 23 bases sitting between them. CDR3 length: 17 amino acids. Germline CDR1 MGHRA, CDR2 YSYEKL. CDR3 bases: TGCGCCAGCAGCCCATCCGGACCTTCATGGGGAGGACAGCCCCAGCATTTT. Translating it yields CASSPSGPSWGGQPQHF.

The chain combines TRBV19 with TRBJ1-1; a weak D match, TRBD1 (5 bases). The germline V and J ends were trimmed by 3 bases and 5 bases, with 13 bases remaining between them. The CDR3 covers 14 residues. Per germline, CDR1 LNHDA and CDR2 SQIVND (reference sequence). Written as DNA, the CDR3 is TGTGCCAGTAGTATCCGGAGGGGCGGGACTGAAGCTTTCTTT. It encodes CASSIRRGGTEAFF.

The chain uses TRBV15 and TRBJ1-3; a weak D match, TRBD1 (6 bases). The CDR3 runs to 14 residues. The germline CDR1 and CDR2 sequences are LNHNV and YYDKDF (reference sequence). Trimming left V 5 bases short and J 10 bases short, with 18 bases between. As DNA, the CDR3 is TGTGCCACCAGCGTGGACAGTGTGGGGCAAACCATATATTTT. Translating it yields CATSVDSVGQTIYF.

The V gene is TRBV20-1, the J gene TRBJ2-5; D remains unclear. The CDR3 totals 11 residues. In germline, CDR1 is DFQATT, CDR2 SNEGSKA (reference sequence). V lost 2 bases and J lost 3, with 4 bases in between. The CDR3 loop reads CSARPEETQYF. Here the CDR3 DNA reads TGCAGTGCTAGACCAGAAGAGACCCAGTACTTC.

The chain recombines TRBV27 with TRBJ2-5; D could derive from TRBD1 or TRBD2 (5 bases each). Germline V gene sequence: CDR1 MNHEY, CDR2 SMNVEV (reference sequence). V gave up 5 bases and J gave up 8 bases, with 12 bases separating them. There are 12 residues in the CDR3. For the CDR3, the DNA is TGTGCCAGCAGTCCGTCCGGGGCTACCCAGTACTTC. Translating it yields CASSPSGATQYF.

The V gene is TRBV6-5, the J gene TRBJ2-7; D gene ambiguous. V was pared by 6 bases and J by 1 base, with 7 bases between. The CDR3 extends over 12 amino acids. CDR1 and CDR2 from the germline V gene are MNHEY and SVGAGI. The CDR3 coding sequence is TGTGCCAGCAGGGATTATTCCTACGAGCAGTACTTC. Amino acids: CASRDYSYEQYF.

By proportion, this clone is large (0.1 to 1%). This chain uses TRBV27 with TRBJ2-7; 13 bases are a match to TRBD2. V was clipped by 5 bases and J by 5 bases; unmatched bases: 9. Germline CDR1 is MNHEY and CDR2 is SMNVEV (reference sequence). The CDR3 has 16 residues. The CDR3 sequence is CASSTGRLAGGHEQYF. The CDR3 DNA reads as TGTGCCAGCAGTACAGGGAGACTAGCGGGGGGACACGAGCAGTACTTC.

The chain is built from TRBV18 and TRBJ2-1, with TRBD2 identical over 7 bases. The germline V gene has CDR1 KGHSH and CDR2 LQKENI. Trimming removed 0 bases from V and 3 bases from J; junction bases left unmatched: 2. The length of the CDR3 is 15 residues. The CDR3 coding sequence is TGTGCCAGCTCACCACCGAGGACTAGCTACAATGAGCAGTTCTTC. Translated: CASSPPRTSYNEQFF.

V and J are TRBV9 and TRBJ2-3; a weak D match, TRBD1 (6 bases). The germline V gene has CDR1 SGDLS and CDR2 YYNGEE. V was shortened by 0 bases and J by 3 bases, with 14 bases between the two germline ends. This CDR3 is built from 16 residues. As DNA, the CDR3 is TGTGCCAGCAGCGTAGGGGGCAGGGGATGGACAGATACGCAGTATTTT. Protein product: CASSVGGRGWTDTQYF.

The chain uses TRBV7-9 and TRBJ2-7, with a weak D call TRBD1 (6 bases). V was pared by 3 bases and J by 0 bases, with 9 bases between. CDR3 length equals 14 residues. Germline values: CDR1 SEHNR, CDR2 FQNEAQ (reference sequence). The CDR3 sequence is CASSFLGGSYEQYF. CDR3 bases: TGTGCCAGCAGCTTTCTAGGGGGCTCCTACGAGCAGTACTTC.

The chain uses TRBV3-1 (or the pseudogene TRBV3-2) and TRBJ1-3; D uncertain. Trimming cost V 3 bases and J 5 bases, with 23 bases left between them. Germline V CDR1 and CDR2: LGHDT, YNNKEL (reference sequence). CDR3 length: 18 residues. The CDR3 DNA follows: TGTGCCAGCAGCCATCGTGGTCCCATTTACCACGCACGAAACACCATATATTTT. Its translation: CASSHRGPIYHARNTIYF.

The rearrangement joins TRBV25-1 to TRBJ1-5; D is possibly TRBD1 (5 bases). The CDR3 contains 14 residues. The germline V and J ends were trimmed by 4 bases and 0 bases, with 7 bases remaining between them. Germline V gene data show CDR1 as MGHDK and CDR2 as SYGVNS. CDR3 DNA: TGTGCCAGCAGTGGACAGTATAGCAATCAGCCCCAGCATTTT. Translated, it gives CASSGQYSNQPQHF.

There are a few counts of this clone. The V call is TRBV6-5, the J call TRBJ1-4; 7 nucleotides agree with TRBD1. With 4 bases clipped from V and 8 bases from J, the junction kept 13 bases outside the gene matches. Germline lookup yields CDR1 MNHEY and CDR2 SVGAGI. The CDR3 runs 16 residues. CDR3 sequence (DNA): TGTGCCAGCAGTTCAGAGGGACAGTCGGGAAAAGAAAAACTGTTTTTT. Translation: CASSSEGQSGKEKLFF.

The chain has TRBV18 and TRBJ2-1, with 8 positions matching TRBD1. Germline CDR1 is KGHSH and CDR2 is LQKENI. The CDR3 length is 16 residues. The J segment lost 5 bases and the V segment lost 5 bases, leaving 11 bases of the junction unmatched. This CDR3 is CASSGDTGGVHNEQFF. The CDR3 DNA follows: TGTGCCAGCTCAGGCGACACAGGGGGAGTTCACAATGAGCAGTTCTTC.

Comments on this clone: The junction and the germline gene differ at one end; a read error may be behind it. V and J are TRBV6-5 and TRBJ2-1; D is perhaps TRBD2 (5 bases). Germline lookup yields CDR1 MNHEY and CDR2 SVGAGI. CDR3 size: 15 residues. This CDR3 reads CASSYSRGSYNEQFF. The CDR3 DNA reads as TGTGCCAGCAGCTACTCCCGGGGTTCCTACAATGAGCAGTTCTTC.

The genes are TRBV27 and TRBJ1-1; TRBD1 is a possible D gene (6 bases). The V end was cut by 3 bases, the J end by 7 bases, with 12 bases between. CDR1 MNHEY and CDR2 SMNVEV come from the germline V gene (reference sequence). The CDR3 totals 13 residues. The CDR3 DNA follows: TGTGCCAGCAGTTTTAGGCCAGGGGTTGAAGCTTTCTTT. Translation: CASSFRPGVEAFF.

The V call is TRBV6-5, the J call TRBJ2-7, with a tentative D call TRBD2 (5 bases). The V gene lost 8 bases and the J gene lost 0 bases, with 14 bases spanning the gap. The germline gives CDR1 MNHEY, CDR2 SVGAGI. The CDR3 runs 14 residues. The CDR3 reads CASLRGDFSYEQYF. CDR3 sequence (DNA): TGTGCCAGCCTACGGGGAGACTTCTCCTACGAGCAGTACTTC.

This chain joins TRBV19 and TRBJ1-2; TRBD1 aligns across 8 bases. Germline lookup yields CDR1 LNHDA and CDR2 SQIVND (reference sequence). V shed 5 bases and J 6 bases; nucleotides not matched to a gene: 8. This CDR3 contains 14 residues. The CDR3 bases are TGTGCCAGTAGTGAACCGGGACAGGCTGATGGCTACACCTTC. It is translated as CASSEPGQADGYTF.

CDR3 amino acids: CASSRLAGGVAQYF. CDR3 DNA: TGTGCCAGCAGTCGACTAGCGGGGGGAGTCGCGCAGTATTTT. The chain combines TRBV6-5 with TRBJ2-3; 13 bases line up with TRBD2. V lost 5 bases, J lost 10 bases, and 6 bases stayed unmatched. CDR3 length: 14 amino acids. Germline CDR1 MNHEY, CDR2 SVGAGI.

The chain joins TRBV12-3 or TRBV12-4 to TRBJ1-5; D call uncertain. The V end lost 6 bases, the J end lost 1 base, and 4 bases lay between the germline ends. The CDR3 runs to 12 residues. The CDR3 coding sequence is TGTGCCAGCAGGATCAGCAATCAGCCCCAGCATTTT. Protein product: CASRISNQPQHF.

This chain joins TRBV27 and TRBJ2-5; D remains ambiguous. Per the germline V gene, CDR1 is MNHEY and CDR2 is SMNVEV (reference sequence). This CDR3 region has 12 residues. V lost 3 bases and J lost 13, with 15 bases in between. CDR3 DNA sequence: TGTGCCAGCAGTTTCGACACCCAGATTTGGTACTTC. Protein product: CASSFDTQIWYF.

This chain uses TRBV11-1 with TRBJ2-7, with TRBD1 identical over 8 bases. Looked up from germline, CDR1 is SGHAT and CDR2 is FQDESV (reference sequence). J gave up 0 bases and V 4 bases, and 5 bases lay outside the gene matches. CDR3 length: 15 residues. The chain's CDR3 is CASSSRDRSSYEQYF. CDR3 nucleotides: TGTGCCAGCAGCTCCAGGGACAGGAGCTCCTACGAGCAGTACTTC.

V gene TRBV10-3 combines with J gene TRBJ2-7; D may correspond to TRBD1 or TRBD2 (6 bases each). Trimming removed 2 bases from V and 0 bases from J, with 8 bases in between. The V gene's germline CDR1 is ENHRY and CDR2 SYGVKD. The CDR3 contains 14 residues. In DNA form, the CDR3 reads TGTGCCATCAGTGAGAGGGGGGACTCCTACGAGCAGTACTTC. Protein: CAISERGDSYEQYF.

This rearrangement joins TRBV6-5 to TRBJ1-1, with D possibly matching TRBD1 (5 bases). V was shortened by 2 bases and J by 3 bases, with 10 bases between the two germline ends. The germline V gene encodes CDR1 MNHEY and CDR2 SVGAGI. CDR3 length: 14 amino acids. The CDR3 reads CASSYAGRDTEAFF. The CDR3 DNA reads TGTGCCAGCAGTTACGCAGGGCGGGACACTGAAGCTTTCTTT.

V is TRBV12-3 or TRBV12-4 and J is TRBJ1-2; unclear D gene. Trimming took off 3 bases at V and 4 bases at J, with 6 bases between the two ends. The CDR3 length is 12 residues. CDR3 sequence reads: CASSLRLYGYTF. The CDR3 nucleotides read TGTGCCAGCAGTTTGCGCCTCTATGGCTACACCTTC.

The chain is built from TRBV23-1 and TRBJ2-7; no clear D. TRBV23-1 is placed among ORFs of uncertain function. Between the trimmed V and J ends, which lost 2 bases and 0 bases, there was a span of 20 bases. This CDR3 region has 18 residues. CDR3 nucleotides: TGCGCCAGCAGTCAAATACAGAGGCGGACCTTTAGCTCCTACGAGCAGTACTTC. It encodes CASSQIQRRTFSSYEQYF.

This clone was picked up a small number of times. Other DNA sequences of this sample code for an identical CDR3. The chain employs TRBV7-6 and TRBJ2-2; D is ambiguous. V lost 0 bases and J lost 1, with 3 bases in between. Germline V gene sequence: CDR1 SGHVS, CDR2 FNYEAQ. CDR3 length: 14 residues. CDR3 sequence: CASSLAGNTGELFF. The CDR3 nucleotides are TGTGCCAGCAGCTTAGCGGGGAACACCGGGGAGCTGTTTTTT.

A single count supports this clone. The genes are TRBV5-1 and TRBJ1-4; 9 bases match TRBD1. J was trimmed by 5 bases and V by 0 bases; bases with no gene match: 5. This CDR3 contains 16 residues. Per the germline V gene, CDR1 is SGHRS and CDR2 is YFSETQ. CDR3 sequence (DNA): TGCGCCAGCAGCTTGGCCAAGACAGGGGGGAATGAAAAACTGTTTTTT. This sequence encodes CASSLAKTGGNEKLFF.